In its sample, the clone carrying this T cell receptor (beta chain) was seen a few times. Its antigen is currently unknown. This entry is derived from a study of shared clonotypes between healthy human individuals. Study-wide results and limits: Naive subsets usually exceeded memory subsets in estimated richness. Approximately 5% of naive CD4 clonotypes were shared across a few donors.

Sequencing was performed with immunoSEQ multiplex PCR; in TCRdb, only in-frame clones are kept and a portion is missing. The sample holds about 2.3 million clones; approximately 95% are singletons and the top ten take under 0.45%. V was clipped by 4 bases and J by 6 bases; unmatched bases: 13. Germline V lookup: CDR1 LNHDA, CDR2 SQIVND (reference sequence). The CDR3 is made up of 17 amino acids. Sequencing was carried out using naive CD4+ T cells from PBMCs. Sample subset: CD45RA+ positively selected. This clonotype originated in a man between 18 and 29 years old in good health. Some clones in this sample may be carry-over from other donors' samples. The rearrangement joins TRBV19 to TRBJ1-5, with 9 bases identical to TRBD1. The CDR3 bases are TGTGCCAGTAGTAGGCGGCCCGGGACAGGGCTTGGTCAGCCCCAGCATTTT. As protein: CASSRRPGTGLGQPQHF.